This T cell receptor beta chain was sequenced during a study of T-cell memory formation after mild COVID-19. Across the whole study: Most TCR clusters belonged to a single donor. General observations from the study: Clones that contracted from day 15 to 85 were balanced CD4/CD8, while later expanders leaned CD4+.

5'RACE with constant-segment primers yielded barcoded, UMI-tagged TCR alpha and TCR beta cDNA libraries. TCRdb reanalysed the 5' RACE reads using MiXCR and keeps one entry per CDR3 protein. The sample holds 57,000 or so distinct CDR3 sequences, 9% to 9.5% seen once. As regards this clonotype: Its antigen remains unknown.

V shed 6 bases and J shed 4 bases, with 12 bases lying between them. CDR3 size: 13 residues. CDR1 and CDR2 from the germline V gene are SNHLY and FYNNEI. Sequencing input: PBMCs or a T cell subset sorted from them (not recorded which). The chain carries TRBV2 and TRBJ1-1; D gene uncertain. This receptor was obtained from a man younger than 35 who had mild COVID-19 (a few samples of this study predate the infection). Cell type and time point are not known. The CDR3 loop is CASSLQAGTEAFF. CDR3 nucleotides: TGTGCCAGCAGCCTTCAAGCGGGCACTGAAGCTTTCTTT.